What follows are 32 T cell receptor beta chains derived from one specimen sequenced in a study of T cell changes during pregnancy in multiple sclerosis. Profiled with immunoSEQ multiplex PCR; TCRdb holds only in-frame clones, not every one. This sample has about 49,000 clones, with roughly 94% found just once. Here the sequenced sample was CD8+ T cells from peripheral blood mononuclear cells, taken in the first trimester of pregnancy. These receptors all come from a female donor with multiple sclerosis, enrolled in a pregnancy study.

This chain uses TRBV27 with TRBJ2-1; D is possibly TRBD2 (6 bases). The CDR3 length is 16 residues. Deletions cut 3 bases from V and 0 bases from J, with 12 bases between. Germline-derived CDR1 and CDR2 are MNHEY and SMNVEV (reference sequence). DNA for the CDR3: TGTGCCAGCAGTTTTATGGCGGGAAGCTCCTACAATGAGCAGTTCTTC. Translating it yields CASSFMAGSSYNEQFF.

The V call is TRBV30, the J call TRBJ1-4; a possible D gene is TRBD1 (5 bases). The germline V gene has CDR1 GTSNPN and CDR2 SVGIG (reference sequence). Trimming stripped 7 bases from V and 17 bases from J, with 20 bases between. This CDR3 is 11 amino acids long. CDR3 region: CAYTRSGVSFF. CDR3 in DNA: TGTGCCTATACCCGGTCGGGGGTGAGTTTTTTT. Drawing the rest from reference TRBV30 and TRBJ1-4, the complete variable domain is SQTIHQWPATLVQPVGSPLSLECTVEGTSNPNLYWYRQAAGRGLQLLFYSVGIGQISSEVPQNLSASRPQDRQFILSSKKLLLSDSGFYLCAYTRSGVSFFGSGTQLSVL.

This chain uses TRBV14 with TRBJ2-3; D might be TRBD1 (6 bases). Looked up from germline, CDR1 is SGHDN and CDR2 is FVKESK. V lost 5 bases, J lost 0 bases, and 12 bases lay in between. This CDR3 has 15 residues. CDR3 in amino acids: CASSSWTDSTDTQYF. In DNA form, the CDR3 reads TGTGCCAGCAGCTCGTGGACAGATAGCACAGATACGCAGTATTTT.

The genes are TRBV7-9 and TRBJ2-1; perhaps TRBD2 as D (5 bases). Germline loops: CDR1 SEHNR, CDR2 FQNEAQ (reference sequence). The CDR3 is 15 amino acids. With 1 base removed from V and 3 bases from J, the gap between germline ends came to 10 bases. Here the CDR3 DNA reads TGTGCCAGCAGCTTAGGAGGGAGCTACTACAATGAGCAGTTCTTC. Encoded protein: CASSLGGSYYNEQFF.

This clone was counted only a few times. This rearrangement joins TRBV30 to TRBJ1-1; 8 nucleotides match TRBD1. V shed 4 bases, J shed 4 bases, and the junction held 5 bases outside the gene matches. The CDR3 is 13 amino acids. CDR1 and CDR2 (germline): GTSNPN, SVGIG (reference sequence). The CDR3 reads CAWTDTGGTEAFF. CDR3 nucleotides: TGTGCCTGGACCGATACAGGGGGCACTGAAGCTTTCTTT.

The chain combines TRBV4-1 with TRBJ1-2; D remains ambiguous. This CDR3 spans 14 amino acids. Per germline, CDR1 MGHRA and CDR2 YSYEKL. With 4 bases removed from V and 7 bases from J, the gap between germline ends came to 16 bases. The CDR3 here is CASSLRGPRSGYTF. DNA for the CDR3: TGCGCCAGCAGCCTGCGAGGGCCTCGGAGTGGCTACACCTTC.

The chain couples TRBV28 to TRBJ2-7, with 13 bases that match TRBD2. V shed 6 bases and J 7 bases; nucleotides not matched to a gene: 9. This CDR3 has 15 amino acids. Germline CDR1 and CDR2: MDHEN and SYDVKM. CDR3: CASSLGLAGVGEQYF. CDR3 bases: TGTGCCAGCAGCCTTGGACTAGCGGGAGTGGGAGAGCAGTACTTC.

The chain is built from TRBV6-1 and TRBJ2-7; D possibly corresponds to TRBD2 (7 bases). CDR3 length: 15 amino acids. From germline, CDR1 is MNHNS and CDR2 SASEGT. V lost 6 bases and J lost 5, with 20 bases in between. Written as DNA, the CDR3 is TGTGCCAGCAGCTCCCCAGGGAGGGGGTCCCACGAGCAGTACTTC. Residues: CASSSPGRGSHEQYF.

The V and J genes are TRBV19 and TRBJ1-1; possibly TRBD1 for D (6 bases). CDR1 is LNHDA and CDR2 is SQIVND in the germline V gene (reference sequence). This CDR3 has 13 residues. V lost 7 bases and J 6 bases, leaving 15 bases between the germline ends. The CDR3 here is CASTTGFVPEAFF. The CDR3, as DNA: TGTGCCAGTACCACAGGGTTTGTCCCTGAAGCTTTCTTT.

The chain has TRBV4-1 and TRBJ2-7; 11 bases are shared with TRBD2. Trimming at V came to 1 base and at J to 7 bases, leaving 9 bases not matched to a gene. The CDR3 runs to 16 residues. Germline loops: CDR1 MGHRA, CDR2 YSYEKL. As DNA, the CDR3 is TGCGCCAGCAGCCAAGGCCCACGCCTAGCGGGAGGTGAGCAGTACTTC. Translation: CASSQGPRLAGGEQYF.

The chain recombines TRBV6-1 with TRBJ2-6; maybe TRBD1 (5 bases). CDR3 length: 18 residues. CDR1 is MNHNS and CDR2 is SASEGT in the germline V gene. V gave up 0 bases and J gave up 0 bases, with 12 bases separating them. The DNA of the CDR3 is TGTGCCAGCAGTGAAGCATGGCAGGGAACCTCTGGGGCCAACGTCCTGACTTTC. Encoded protein: CASSEAWQGTSGANVLTF.

This clone was seen only a few times. This chain uses TRBV19 with TRBJ1-3; D not certain. V was clipped by 5 bases and J by 0 bases, with 11 bases between them. This CDR3 is built from 15 residues. CDR1 and CDR2 from the germline V gene are LNHDA and SQIVND (reference sequence). The CDR3 coding sequence is TGTGCCAGTAGTGTGACGGACTACTCTGGAAACACCATATATTTT. Residues: CASSVTDYSGNTIYF.

This clone appeared once. The chain has TRBV29-1 and TRBJ2-7; D might be TRBD1 (5 bases). The CDR3 is made up of 13 amino acids. Trimming removed 3 bases at V and 5 bases at J, with 14 bases between. Germline V CDR1 and CDR2: SQVTM, ANQGSEA. Here the CDR3 reads CSVEGPRPHEQYF. CDR3 in DNA: TGCAGCGTTGAGGGGCCACGTCCTCACGAGCAGTACTTC.

CDR3 amino acids: CASRGQGVAAFF. The CDR3 DNA sequence: TGTGCCAGTAGGGGTCAGGGTGTGGCGGCTTTCTTT. The rearrangement uses TRBV19 and TRBJ1-1, with a possible D match to TRBD1 (5 bases). CDR1 is LNHDA and CDR2 is SQIVND in the germline V gene (reference sequence). V was shortened by 6 bases and J by 11 bases, with 16 bases between the two germline ends. The CDR3 spans 12 residues.

CDR3 residues: CASSNLVTGGEGEKLFF. The DNA for the CDR3 is TGTGCCAGCAGTAATTTAGTTACAGGGGGGGAGGGTGAAAAACTGTTTTTT. The V gene is TRBV25-1, the J gene TRBJ1-4, with 8 bases aligning to TRBD1. CDR3 length: 17 residues. With 5 bases clipped from V and 7 bases from J, the junction kept 15 bases outside the gene matches. Per germline, CDR1 MGHDK and CDR2 SYGVNS.

This chain links TRBV10-3 with TRBJ1-1; 10 positions agree with TRBD1. In germline, CDR1 is ENHRY, CDR2 SYGVKD. The junction had 3 bases not matched to a gene; V was cut back by 6 bases and J by 2 bases. The CDR3 runs 14 residues. DNA for the CDR3: TGTGCCATCAGCCGGGACAGGGGAAACACTGAAGCTTTCTTT. Residues: CAISRDRGNTEAFF.

This rearrangement joins TRBV9 to TRBJ2-1; a weak D match, TRBD2 (6 bases). V gave up 7 bases and J gave up 0 bases, with 11 bases separating them. Germline CDR1 and CDR2: SGDLS and YYNGEE. The CDR3 is 14 amino acids. CDR3 DNA sequence: TGTGCCAGCGATAGGGGAGGCTCCTACAATGAGCAGTTCTTC. Translation: CASDRGGSYNEQFF.

The chain employs TRBV13 and TRBJ2-5, with D possibly being TRBD1 (6 bases). The V end was cut by 0 bases, the J end by 1 base, with 12 bases between. CDR1 is PRHDT, CDR2 FYEKMQ, per germline (reference sequence). The CDR3 has 16 amino acids. In DNA, the CDR3 is TGTGCCAGCAGCTTAGGCCTGACCAGGGGCCAAGAGACCCAGTACTTC. Amino acid sequence: CASSLGLTRGQETQYF.

The chain uses TRBV7-9 and TRBJ2-7; D perhaps matches TRBD2 (6 bases). CDR1 is SEHNR and CDR2 is FQNEAQ in the germline V gene (reference sequence). The CDR3 sequence is 13 residues long. The V and J ends lost 7 bases and 2 bases respectively, with 12 bases between them. This chain's CDR3 is CASTRDLTYEQYF. CDR3 bases: TGTGCCAGCACCCGGGACTTAACCTACGAGCAGTACTTC.

The rearrangement joins TRBV5-1 to TRBJ2-1; 9 bases agree with TRBD2. J was trimmed by 2 bases and V by 4 bases; bases with no gene match: 4. This CDR3 has 15 residues. Germline assignment: CDR1 SGHRS and CDR2 YFSETQ. Here the CDR3 reads CASSLGTSTYNEQFF. The DNA for the CDR3 is TGCGCCAGCAGCCTAGGGACTAGCACCTACAATGAGCAGTTCTTC.

The chain carries TRBV19 and TRBJ2-7; tentative D call: TRBD1 (8 bases). This CDR3 spans 14 amino acids. CDR1 is LNHDA and CDR2 is SQIVND in the germline V gene (reference sequence). The V and J ends lost 3 bases and 3 bases respectively, with 12 bases between them. The CDR3 DNA reads TGTGCCAGTAGTATCACAGGGGGGGGCTACGAGCAGTACTTC. Translating it yields CASSITGGGYEQYF.

V gene TRBV5-6 combines with J gene TRBJ2-5; 12 bases match TRBD1. The end of the DNA fits TRBJ2-7 better, so the J call may be wrong. Germline values: CDR1 SGHDT, CDR2 YYEEEE. The CDR3 is 15 amino acids. The CDR3 bases are TGTGCCAGCAGCGCTTCCGGGACAGGGGGCGACGAGCAGTACTTC. This translates into CASSASGTGGDEQYF.

This chain connects TRBV25-1 to TRBJ1-1; 11 nucleotides agree with TRBD1. The CDR3 has 15 amino acids. With V trimmed by 8 bases and J by 6 bases, 11 bases remained unmatched. Germline values: CDR1 MGHDK, CDR2 SYGVNS. CDR3 sequence reads: CASSWDRGSGAEAFF. As DNA, the CDR3 is TGTGCCAGCTCCTGGGACAGGGGGAGTGGGGCTGAAGCTTTCTTT.

Here the CDR3 DNA reads TGTGCCAGCAGTCCGTGGACTAGCATGTCGGATACGCAGTATTTT. This encodes CASSPWTSMSDTQYF. This chain uses TRBV5-6 with TRBJ2-3; TRBD2 matches 8 bases. After removal of 5 bases from V and 6 bases from J, the junction contained 11 bases not matched to a gene. Germline-derived CDR1 and CDR2 are SGHDT and YYEEEE. The CDR3 length is 15 residues.

The rearrangement links TRBV2 to TRBJ2-7; D may be TRBD2 (6 bases). The germline CDR1 and CDR2 sequences are SNHLY and FYNNEI. This CDR3 has 15 amino acids. V lost 3 bases to trimming and J lost 3 bases, with 15 bases between them. CDR3 sequence (DNA): TGTGCCAGCAGTGAGGAAGGAACTAGCCGCTACGAGCAGTACTTC. This encodes CASSEEGTSRYEQYF. The variable domain in full, with the rest retrieved from reference TRBV2 and TRBJ2-7, is EPEVTQTPSHQVTQMGQEVILRCVPISNHLYFYWYRQILGQKVEFLVSFYNNEISEKSEIFDDQFSVERPDGSNFTLKIRSTKLEDSAMYFCASSEEGTSRYEQYFGPGTRLTVT.

The V call is TRBV2, the J call TRBJ2-1, with TRBD2 identical over 12 bases. V shed 4 bases, J shed 0 bases, and the junction held 10 bases outside the gene matches. The CDR3 runs to 19 residues. Germline values: CDR1 SNHLY, CDR2 FYNNEI. CDR3: CASSVAGLAGPSSYNEQFF. CDR3 DNA: TGTGCCAGCAGTGTAGCGGGACTAGCGGGTCCCAGCTCCTACAATGAGCAGTTCTTC.

This rearrangement joins TRBV5-6 to TRBJ2-4; D perhaps matches TRBD2 (5 bases). Trimming pared 2 bases from V and 6 bases from J, leaving 12 bases between. Germline V gene sequence: CDR1 SGHDT, CDR2 YYEEEE. This CDR3 comprises 14 residues. CDR3 bases: TGTGCCAGCAGCTTATCCCTAGCTAGAAACATTCAGTACTTC. Translating gives CASSLSLARNIQYF.

The rearrangement joins TRBV10-1 to TRBJ2-5; tentative D call: TRBD2 (5 bases). The length of the CDR3 is 15 residues. CDR1 is WNHNN and CDR2 is SYGVQD in the germline V gene (reference sequence). V lost 3 bases, J lost 3 bases, and 14 bases lay in between. The CDR3 protein is CASSEIHGEKETQYF. The CDR3 DNA reads as TGCGCCAGCAGTGAAATCCACGGGGAAAAAGAGACCCAGTACTTC.

The chain has TRBV7-9 and TRBJ2-4; 12 bases line up with TRBD2. V lost 2 bases and J lost 3; bases outside the gene matches: 8. Germline CDR1 reads SEHNR; CDR2 reads FQNEAQ (reference sequence). CDR3 size: 18 residues. The CDR3 is CASSLLAGGPVDKNIQYF. CDR3 coding DNA: TGTGCCAGCAGCTTACTAGCGGGAGGGCCAGTTGACAAAAACATTCAGTACTTC. Complete variable domain (other parts from reference TRBV7-9 and TRBJ2-4): DTGVSQNPRHKITKRGQNVTFRCDPISEHNRLYWYRQTLGQGPEFLTYFQNEAQLEKSRLLSDRFSAERPKGSFSTLEIQRTEQGDSAMYLCASSLLAGGPVDKNIQYFGAGTRLSVL.

The CDR3 sequence is CASSRGGDSWTEAFF. In DNA form, the CDR3 reads TGTGCCAGCAGCCGAGGAGGGGACAGTTGGACTGAAGCTTTCTTT. J is TRBJ1-1 and V is TRBV5-4, with 7 bases fitting TRBD1. Per the germline V gene, CDR1 is SGHNT and CDR2 is YYREEE (reference sequence). The CDR3 sequence is 15 residues long. The V segment lost 4 bases and the J segment 5 bases; nucleotides outside the gene matches: 11.

This chain joins TRBV5-1 and TRBJ2-3, with 11 bases lining up with TRBD2. The germline CDR1 and CDR2 sequences are SGHRS and YFSETQ. V lost 3 bases to trimming and J lost 0 bases; unmatched junction nucleotides: 6. This CDR3 has 17 amino acids. The CDR3 spells CASSSGTSGTSTDTQYF. CDR3 sequence (DNA): TGCGCCAGCAGCTCCGGGACTAGCGGAACTAGCACAGATACGCAGTATTTT.

The rearrangement joins TRBV29-1 to TRBJ1-1, with no clear D. Between the trimmed V and J ends, which lost 7 bases and 2 bases, there was a span of 14 bases. CDR3 size: 13 residues. Germline V gene lookup returns CDR1 SQVTM and CDR2 ANQGSEA. DNA for the CDR3: TGCAGCGCTACCGGCGGGGATAACACTGAAGCTTTCTTT. Translating gives CSATGGDNTEAFF.